The 4 T cell receptor beta chains in this list originate from one sample, sequenced in a study of shared clonotypes between healthy human individuals. Profiled with immunoSEQ multiplex PCR; TCRdb holds only in-frame clones, not every one. Of about 1,500,000 clones in the sample, approximately 97% are singletons; the top ten hold roughly 1.2%. The sequenced sample consisted of naive CD4+ T cells sorted from blood. Subset of the sample: CD45RA+ positively selected. The source is a man aged 30 to 45 in good health.

Of note for this clone: A junction boundary mismatches the germline segment, possibly from a read error. This rearrangement joins TRBV6-1 to TRBJ1-5; D is uncertain. This CDR3 region has 12 residues. CDR1 and CDR2 from the germline V gene are MNHNS and SASEGT. The CDR3 nucleotides read TGCGCGACACTCTTTAGCAATCAGCCCCAGCATTTT. Its translation: CATLFSNQPQHF.

The CDR3 sequence is CASSSRAGGPANEQFF. The CDR3 DNA sequence: TGCGCCAGCAGCTCCCGTGCGGGAGGGCCGGCCAATGAGCAGTTCTTC. The genes are TRBV5-1 and TRBJ2-1; 9 bases align to TRBD2. The V segment lost 3 bases and the J segment 6 bases; nucleotides outside the gene matches: 10. Germline lookup yields CDR1 SGHRS and CDR2 YFSETQ. The CDR3 has 16 residues. The full variable domain, its missing parts supplied by reference TRBV5-1 and TRBJ2-1, is KAGVTQTPRYLIKTRGQQVTLSCSPISGHRSVSWYQQTPGQGLQFLFEYFSETQRNKGNFPGRFSGRQFSNSRSEMNVSTLELGDSALYLCASSSRAGGPANEQFFGPGTRLTVL.

The chain uses TRBV9 and TRBJ2-1; 12 positions agree with TRBD2. The junction had 7 bases not matched to a gene; V was cut back by 3 bases and J by 9 bases. The CDR3 is 15 residues long. Germline V CDR1 and CDR2: SGDLS, YYNGEE. As DNA, the CDR3 is TGTGCCAGCAGCGAGACTAGCGGGAGAAATGTTGAGCAGTTCTTC. This translates into CASSETSGRNVEQFF.

The chain employs TRBV5-1 and TRBJ2-3; 7 bases line up with TRBD1. The CDR3 has 14 amino acids. Trimming at V came to 4 bases and at J to 0 bases, leaving 2 bases not matched to a gene. CDR1 and CDR2 (germline): SGHRS, YFSETQ. CDR3 nucleotides: TGCGCCAGCAGCATGGGACAGAGCACAGATACGCAGTATTTT. Translation gives CASSMGQSTDTQYF. The complete variable domain, with remaining parts taken from reference TRBV5-1 and TRBJ2-3, reads KAGVTQTPRYLIKTRGQQVTLSCSPISGHRSVSWYQQTPGQGLQFLFEYFSETQRNKGNFPGRFSGRQFSNSRSEMNVSTLELGDSALYLCASSMGQSTDTQYFGPGTRLTVL.